This entry lists 15 T cell receptor beta chains sequenced from one sample in a study of Graves' ophthalmopathy and Graves' hyperthyroidism. Transcripts of RNA were the source for amplifying TCR beta CDR3 regions. Investigators did first-round RT-PCR with HTBI primers, then second-round multiplex PCR. TCRdb ran MiXCR on the multiplex PCR reads and lists one entry per CDR3 protein. The sample shows about 210,000 distinct CDR3 sequences, 29% of them seen only once. Sequencing input: peripheral blood. The receptors here all came from a man aged 50 to 59 with Graves' ophthalmopathy.

The table lists this clonotype with many counts. J is TRBJ1-5 and V is TRBV20-1, with 7 bases fitting TRBD1. This CDR3 is built from 14 residues. V lost 3 bases and J lost 0; bases outside the gene matches: 2. Germline CDR1 and CDR2: DFQATT and SNEGSKA (reference sequence). The CDR3 DNA sequence: TGCAGTGCTAGGGACAGGATTAGCAATCAGCCCCAGCATTTT. Translating it yields CSARDRISNQPQHF.

This clonotype is a singleton in its sample. The chain links TRBV6-2 or TRBV6-3 to TRBJ2-5, with 11 bases lining up with TRBD2. V lost 0 bases to trimming and J lost 2 bases; unmatched junction nucleotides: 23. Germline CDR1 MNHEY, CDR2 SVGEGT. This CDR3 is 23 amino acids long. This CDR3 is CASSYSIVTPPNQLAGEQETQYF. DNA for the CDR3: TGTGCCAGCAGTTACTCGATTGTTACCCCACCTAATCAACTAGCGGGAGAACAAGAGACCCAGTACTTC.

This clonotype has only a few counts. This rearrangement joins TRBV6-1 to TRBJ1-2; no clear D gene. Germline V CDR1 and CDR2: MNHNS, SASEGT. Trimming pared 1 base from V and 4 bases from J, leaving 13 bases between. The CDR3 spans 15 residues. The CDR3 loop reads CASSEGQEVVYGYTF. The CDR3 DNA follows: TGTGCCAGCAGTGAAGGGCAGGAGGTTGTCTATGGCTACACCTTC.

The chain joins TRBV6-2 or TRBV6-3 to TRBJ1-1, with D unresolved. With 5 bases removed from V and 4 bases from J, the gap between germline ends came to 14 bases. Germline V gene data show CDR1 as MNHEY and CDR2 as SVGEGT. This CDR3 is built from 14 residues. CDR3: CASSPIQGFTEAFF. The DNA of the CDR3 is TGTGCCAGCAGTCCAATACAAGGATTCACTGAAGCTTTCTTT.

This clonotype was detected many times. This sequence joins TRBV20-1 and TRBJ2-7, with TRBD2 matching over 8 bases. The V segment lost 5 bases and the J segment 0 bases; nucleotides outside the gene matches: 6. This CDR3 comprises 14 residues. Germline lookup yields CDR1 DFQATT and CDR2 SNEGSKA (reference sequence). DNA of the CDR3: TGCAGTGCTCTATTAGCGGGAAACTCCTACGAGCAGTACTTC. It specifies CSALLAGNSYEQYF.

This clonotype was seen ten or more times. J is TRBJ1-1 and V is TRBV19, with D perhaps TRBD1 (5 bases). Germline V CDR1 and CDR2: LNHDA, SQIVND (reference sequence). V was pared by 7 bases and J by 1 base, with 13 bases between. The CDR3 spans 14 residues. CDR3 residues: CASKVQGTNTEAFF. The CDR3 nucleotides are TGTGCCAGTAAGGTGCAAGGGACGAACACTGAAGCTTTCTTT.

This clonotype was seen repeatedly, ten times or more. The V call is TRBV24-1, the J call TRBJ2-2; D is uncertain. The germline CDR1 and CDR2 sequences are KGHDR and SFDVKD. The ends were cut back, 8 bases at V and 5 bases at J, with 11 bases in the middle. This CDR3 has 13 amino acids. CDR3 sequence reads: CATKASSTGELFF. DNA for the CDR3: TGTGCCACCAAGGCTTCCTCAACCGGGGAGCTGTTTTTT.

This clonotype was recorded at least ten times. The chain recombines TRBV6-5 with TRBJ1-5; 10 bases fit TRBD1. From germline, CDR1 is MNHEY and CDR2 SVGAGI. V trimming: 0 bases; J trimming: 2 bases; junction bases outside the gene matches: 4. This CDR3 spans 17 amino acids. DNA of the CDR3: TGTGCCAGCAGTTACTCGGACAGGGGGATAGGCAATCAGCCCCAGCATTTT. Its translation: CASSYSDRGIGNQPQHF.

This clonotype was seen at least ten times. The rearrangement joins TRBV5-1 to TRBJ1-1; a possible D gene is TRBD1 (6 bases). The CDR3 spans 15 residues. Looked up from germline, CDR1 is SGHRS and CDR2 is YFSETQ. The V end was cut by 4 bases, the J end by 1 base, with 14 bases between. The CDR3 sequence: CASSPRPGQNTEAFF. The CDR3 DNA sequence: TGCGCCAGCAGCCCAAGACCGGGACAGAACACTGAAGCTTTCTTT.

V usage is TRBV12-3 or TRBV12-4 and J usage is TRBJ1-1; D gene unclear. Trimming stripped 1 base from V and 7 bases from J, with 10 bases between. This CDR3 spans 13 amino acids. The CDR3 bases are TGTGCCAGCAGTTTAGGGGGTGTTAATGAAGCTTTCTTT. It specifies CASSLGGVNEAFF.

In its sample, this clonotype was seen many times. V is TRBV7-2 and J is TRBJ1-5; D is uncertain. This CDR3 is 14 amino acids long. With 2 bases removed from V and 5 bases from J, the gap between germline ends came to 10 bases. CDR1 is SGHTA and CDR2 is FQGNSA in the germline V gene. CDR3 coding DNA: TGTGCCAGCAGCTTAATATTCCGGGATCAGCCCCAGCATTTT. Translation: CASSLIFRDQPQHF.

This clonotype was observed many times. V is TRBV28 and J is TRBJ1-2; possible D gene TRBD1, 5 bases. Germline V lookup: CDR1 MDHEN, CDR2 SYDVKM. The CDR3 has 12 amino acids. Trimming pared 1 base from V and 8 bases from J, leaving 8 bases between. CDR3 amino acids: CASSLSGKGYTF. CDR3 DNA: TGTGCCAGCAGTTTATCAGGGAAAGGCTACACCTTC.

The rearrangement links TRBV6-1 to TRBJ1-1, with a weak D call TRBD1 (5 bases). Between the trimmed V and J ends, which lost 6 bases and 7 bases, there was a span of 18 bases. Germline V gene data show CDR1 as MNHNS and CDR2 as SASEGT. The CDR3 sequence is 14 residues long. The CDR3 loop reads CASRTTRAIGEAFF. The CDR3 nucleotides read TGTGCCAGCAGGACGACCAGGGCGATCGGTGAAGCTTTCTTT.

This clonotype has a count of ten or more. J is TRBJ1-5 and V is TRBV18; D is unresolved. V lost 2 bases to trimming and J lost 0 bases, with 5 bases between them. The CDR3 sequence is 14 residues long. Germline V CDR1 and CDR2: KGHSH, LQKENI. The chain's CDR3 is CASSPGYSNQPQHF. CDR3 in DNA: TGTGCCAGCTCACCAGGGTATAGCAATCAGCCCCAGCATTTT.

This clonotype was detected ten times or more. This chain joins TRBV12-3 or TRBV12-4 and TRBJ1-1; a possible D gene is TRBD1 (5 bases). CDR3 length equals 14 residues. Trimming removed 3 bases from V and 3 bases from J, with 11 bases in between. The CDR3 nucleotides read TGTGCCAGCAGTTTTTTTCAGGGAGACACTGAAGCTTTCTTT. Translating it yields CASSFFQGDTEAFF.